The present T cell receptor (beta chain) was sequenced within a study of cytomegalovirus exposure and HLA in healthy donors. The CDR3 has 14 amino acids. The V gene end was trimmed by 5 bases and the J gene end by 4 bases; junction bases not matched to a gene: 7. In germline, CDR1 is SEHNR, CDR2 FQNEAQ (reference sequence). The data were produced by immunoSEQ multiplex PCR, yet TCRdb's version contains in-frame clones alone and is incomplete. Counted here are 120,000 to 150,000 clones, roughly nine tenths occurring once; the ten biggest clones make up about 2.7%. The receptor was derived from a man younger than 30 in good health and CMV-seronegative. The chain has TRBV7-9 and TRBJ2-7, with 8 bases lining up with TRBD1. The sample comprised PBMCs. CDR3 in amino acids: CASSPRTGGYEQYF. In DNA, the CDR3 is TGTGCCAGCAGCCCCCGTACAGGGGGGTACGAGCAGTACTTC.